These 30 T cell receptor beta chains were all obtained from the same sample, sequenced in a study of vaccination and CD4 T cells after COVID-19. These receptors are not linked to any known antigen. The treatment is: roughly 10-day PBMC culture with coronavirus spike peptide pools or control peptides (ViraFEST assay). Oncomine TCR Beta short-read sequencing was applied to DNA from cultured CD4+ T cells. TCRdb ran MiXCR on the PCR reads and lists one entry per CDR3 protein. The data contain about 19,000 distinct CDR3 sequences, about 50% of them singletons. The material sequenced was CD4+ T cells from blood, cultured in vitro, taken before SARS-CoV-2 vaccination. The receptors were sampled from a human donor who had recovered from COVID-19.

Only a few counts were recorded for this clonotype. The genes are TRBV27 and TRBJ1-5; D gene unclear. CDR3 length: 15 residues. Trimming removed 6 bases at V and 0 bases at J, with 12 bases between. The germline V gene has CDR1 MNHEY and CDR2 SMNVEV (reference sequence). The CDR3 here is CASRPGIISNQPQHF. The CDR3 nucleotides are TGTGCCAGCAGACCCGGGATTATTAGCAATCAGCCCCAGCATTTT.

V usage is TRBV7-9 and J usage is TRBJ2-1, with 8 positions matching TRBD2. With V trimmed by 1 base and J by 4 bases, 3 bases remained unmatched. Germline V lookup: CDR1 SEHNR, CDR2 FQNEAQ (reference sequence). The length of the CDR3 is 15 residues. The CDR3: CASSLGLARYNEQFF. CDR3 nucleotide sequence: TGTGCCAGCAGCTTAGGACTAGCGAGGTACAATGAGCAGTTCTTC.

This clonotype turned up a few times. This CDR3 is CASSLASWASNEQFF. CDR3 in DNA: TGTGCCAGCAGCTTAGCTAGCTGGGCCTCCAATGAGCAGTTCTTC. V and J are TRBV7-3 and TRBJ2-1; D is perhaps TRBD2 (5 bases). Trimming pared 2 bases from V and 6 bases from J, leaving 14 bases between. Germline values: CDR1 SGHTA, CDR2 FQGTGA. The CDR3 covers 15 residues.

This chain connects TRBV15 to TRBJ1-5; maybe TRBD1 (5 bases). Trimming removed 4 bases at V and 9 bases at J, with 16 bases between. CDR3 length: 14 residues. Germline V lookup: CDR1 LNHNV, CDR2 YYDKDF (reference sequence). The CDR3 loop reads CATSTRQTERPQHF. The CDR3 DNA sequence: TGTGCCACCAGCACTAGACAGACCGAACGGCCCCAGCATTTT. The entire variable domain, with the rest obtained from reference TRBV15 and TRBJ1-5, is as follows: DAMVIQNPRYQVTQFGKPVTLSCSQTLNHNVMYWYQQKSSQAPKLLFHYYDKDFNNEADTPDNFQSRRPNTSFCFLDIRSPGLGDTAMYLCATSTRQTERPQHFGDGTRLSIL.

The chain links TRBV25-1 to TRBJ1-6; D is possibly TRBD1 (5 bases). Germline CDR1 reads MGHDK; CDR2 reads SYGVNS. V dropped 1 base and J dropped 11 bases, with 15 bases sitting between them. This CDR3 has 15 residues. As DNA, the CDR3 is TGTGCCAGCAGTGAATCCCGGGGCGCCTTAACACCCCTCCACTTT. Amino acid sequence: CASSESRGALTPLHF.

The J gene is TRBJ2-7, the V gene TRBV7-2; D may be TRBD2 (5 bases). The CDR3 extends over 14 amino acids. V was clipped by 0 bases and J by 5 bases, with 11 bases between them. CDR1 and CDR2 (germline): SGHTA, FQGNSA. The chain's CDR3 is CASSLAGLFHEQYF. CDR3 DNA sequence: TGTGCCAGCAGCTTAGCCGGACTCTTCCACGAGCAGTACTTC.

There are a few counts of this clonotype. V gene TRBV20-1 combines with J gene TRBJ2-3; 11 positions agree with TRBD2. Per the germline V gene, CDR1 is DFQATT and CDR2 is SNEGSKA (reference sequence). The ends lost 4 bases at V and 0 bases at J; junction bases unmatched: 12. The CDR3 spans 18 residues. The DNA of the CDR3 is TGCAGTGCTACCTCGGGACTAGCGGACCATCGTAGCACAGATACGCAGTATTTT. It translates to CSATSGLADHRSTDTQYF.

This clonotype was counted between two and nine times. CDR3 bases: TGTGCCAGCAGCGGGCTAGCGGGAGCTACGAGCACAGATACGCAGTATTTT. It yields the protein CASSGLAGATSTDTQYF. V usage is TRBV7-8 and J usage is TRBJ2-3; 10 positions agree with TRBD2. The trim removed 5 bases at V and 0 bases at J, leaving 8 bases unmatched. The germline CDR1 and CDR2 sequences are SGHVS and FQNEAQ. The CDR3 is 17 amino acids.

The chain combines TRBV5-6 with TRBJ1-6; D not certain. The V and J ends lost 2 bases and 8 bases respectively, with 14 bases between them. Germline V gene lookup returns CDR1 SGHDT and CDR2 YYEEEE. The CDR3 totals 15 residues. The CDR3 region is CASSLDGRGDSPLHF. The CDR3 bases are TGTGCCAGCAGCTTAGACGGGCGCGGGGATTCACCCCTCCACTTT.

The V and J genes are TRBV21-1 and TRBJ2-7; the table's D call, TRBD2, has no DNA check behind it. TRBV21-1 is a pseudogene locus. The CDR3 is 15 residues long. CDR3 DNA sequence: TGTGCCAGCAGCAACCATAATGGAGGTATCTACGAGCAGTACTTC. It translates to CASSNHNGGIYEQYF.

This clonotype was observed a handful of times. The chain employs TRBV6-1 and TRBJ1-1; 9 nucleotides line up with TRBD1. Germline V CDR1 and CDR2: MNHNS, SASEGT. This CDR3 is 14 amino acids long. Losses at the gene ends were 6 bases for V and 6 bases for J; bases not matched to a gene: 8. The CDR3, as DNA: TGTGCCAGCAGATCCTGGGACAGGGACTCTGAAGCTTTCTTT. Translating gives CASRSWDRDSEAFF.

This chain connects TRBV5-4 to TRBJ2-5; 9 bases line up with TRBD2. From germline, CDR1 is SGHNT and CDR2 YYREEE (reference sequence). Germline trimming cut 0 bases from V and 3 bases from J; bases unmatched to any gene: 3. The CDR3 consists of 15 residues. In nucleotides, the CDR3 is TGTGCCAGCAGCTTGGAGGGACTAGCAGAAGAGACCCAGTACTTC. Translating it yields CASSLEGLAEETQYF.

This chain uses TRBV19 with TRBJ1-5; 7 bases agree with TRBD1. Trimming cost V 5 bases and J 0 bases; bases outside gene matches: 4. The germline gives CDR1 LNHDA, CDR2 SQIVND (reference sequence). This CDR3 spans 15 amino acids. CDR3 in amino acids: CASSLQGISNQPQHF. The CDR3 DNA reads TGTGCCAGTAGTTTACAGGGGATTAGCAATCAGCCCCAGCATTTT.

This clonotype was seen a handful of times. The CDR3 is CASSMLQGQSPLHF. The CDR3 DNA sequence: TGTGCCAGTAGTATGCTCCAGGGACAGTCACCCCTCCACTTT. The rearrangement joins TRBV19 to TRBJ1-6; TRBD1 matches at 7 bases. With 3 bases clipped from V and 10 bases from J, the junction kept 6 bases outside the gene matches. CDR3 length: 14 residues. From germline, CDR1 is LNHDA and CDR2 SQIVND (reference sequence).

The chain carries TRBV12-3 or TRBV12-4 and TRBJ1-2, with 9 bases identical to TRBD1. The CDR3 sequence is 13 residues long. Trimming at V came to 4 bases and at J to 8 bases, leaving 5 bases not matched to a gene. The CDR3 DNA reads as TGTGCCAGCAGTTCCTACAGGGGGCTCGGCTACACCTTC. This gives the protein CASSSYRGLGYTF.

The CDR3 loop reads CASSSPGGRSNEKLFF. The CDR3 region has the DNA TGTGCCAGCAGCTCCCCCGGGGGCAGATCTAATGAAAAACTGTTTTTT. The rearrangement links TRBV7-6 to TRBJ1-4, with D possibly matching TRBD1 (6 bases). With 4 bases removed from V and 3 bases from J, the gap between germline ends came to 15 bases. This CDR3 has 16 amino acids. Germline-derived CDR1 and CDR2 are SGHVS and FNYEAQ.

This clonotype came up a few times. The chain couples TRBV6-2 or TRBV6-3 to TRBJ2-7; a weak D match, TRBD2 (5 bases). CDR3 length: 17 amino acids. Germline values: CDR1 MNHEY, CDR2 SVGEGT. V dropped 0 bases and J dropped 2 bases, with 17 bases sitting between them. The CDR3 region has the DNA TGTGCCAGCAGTTACTCCCACCATAGTCCGGGGACCTACGAGCAGTACTTC. Its protein product is CASSYSHHSPGTYEQYF.

The chain carries TRBV19 and TRBJ2-5, with D possibly being TRBD1 or TRBD2 (5 bases each). V was shortened by 4 bases and J by 5 bases, with 14 bases between the two germline ends. Germline lookup yields CDR1 LNHDA and CDR2 SQIVND (reference sequence). The CDR3 is 14 residues long. The CDR3 loop reads CASSTGTGRETQYF. The CDR3 bases are TGTGCCAGTAGTACAGGGACCGGCAGGGAGACCCAGTACTTC.

The sample holds a few counts of this clonotype. J is TRBJ1-2 and V is TRBV7-2; D remains unclear. The CDR3 totals 13 residues. CDR1 is SGHTA, CDR2 FQGNSA, per germline. Trimming pared 4 bases from V and 7 bases from J, leaving 13 bases between. The CDR3, as DNA: TGTGCCAGCAGCTCCTCTTTAGAGGGTGGCTACACCTTC. Amino acids: CASSSSLEGGYTF.

The rearrangement uses TRBV11-3 and TRBJ2-7; no reliable D call. This CDR3 is built from 11 residues. Between the trimmed V and J ends, which lost 7 bases and 3 bases, there was a span of 7 bases. Looked up from germline, CDR1 is SGHNT and CDR2 is YENEEA. The CDR3 spells CASKRYYEQYF. The CDR3 DNA sequence: TGTGCCAGCAAACGGTACTACGAGCAGTACTTC.

This chain uses TRBV28 with TRBJ1-4, with D unclear. The CDR3 is 15 amino acids. Trimming removed 1 base from V and 10 bases from J, with 16 bases in between. The germline V gene has CDR1 MDHEN and CDR2 SYDVKM. The CDR3 spells CASSLSPLEVGKLFF. The CDR3 nucleotides are TGTGCCAGCAGTTTATCACCCCTCGAGGTGGGAAAACTGTTTTTT.

The V call is TRBV7-2, the J call TRBJ2-5; either TRBD1 or TRBD2 may supply D (5 bases each). The CDR3 contains 15 residues. The V end was cut by 5 bases, the J end by 2 bases, with 15 bases between. CDR1 SGHTA and CDR2 FQGNSA come from the germline V gene. CDR3 DNA sequence: TGTGCCAGCAGCCCTGAGTCCTGGGGGCAAGAGACCCAGTACTTC. This encodes CASSPESWGQETQYF.

V and J are TRBV19 and TRBJ2-1, with 9 bases identical to TRBD2. Germline values: CDR1 LNHDA, CDR2 SQIVND (reference sequence). The CDR3 runs to 16 residues. V lost 0 bases to trimming and J lost 5 bases; unmatched junction nucleotides: 5. CDR3 coding DNA: TGTGCCAGTAGTATAGATTGGCTAGCGGGGCACAATGAGCAGTTCTTC. This translates into CASSIDWLAGHNEQFF.

This sequence joins TRBV7-8 and TRBJ1-1, with 7 bases that match TRBD1. The CDR3 loop spans 15 amino acids. Germline assignment: CDR1 SGHVS and CDR2 FQNEAQ. The V gene end was trimmed by 4 bases and the J gene end by 1 base; junction bases not matched to a gene: 6. The CDR3 loop is CASSYRGMGNTEAFF. Here the CDR3 DNA reads TGTGCCAGCAGCTACAGGGGTATGGGGAACACTGAAGCTTTCTTT.

This clonotype has just a few counts. The chain is built from TRBV6-1 and TRBJ1-1; possible D gene TRBD1, 5 bases. The CDR3 totals 13 residues. Germline CDR1 reads MNHNS; CDR2 reads SASEGT. Trimming took 4 bases from V and 0 from J, leaving 6 bases between them. The CDR3 reads CASSGQMNTEAFF. The CDR3 nucleotides are TGTGCCAGCAGTGGACAGATGAACACTGAAGCTTTCTTT.

The CDR3 is CASSLPPWQGTNEQFF. CDR3 coding DNA: TGTGCCAGCAGCTTACCCCCGTGGCAGGGGACCAATGAGCAGTTCTTC. The chain joins TRBV7-6 to TRBJ2-1; a weak D match, TRBD1 (6 bases). Trimming cost V 2 bases and J 6 bases, with 17 bases left between them. The CDR3 is made up of 16 amino acids. In germline, CDR1 is SGHVS, CDR2 FNYEAQ.

V usage is TRBV10-3 and J usage is TRBJ1-2; D gene ambiguous. Trimming took off 11 bases at V and 4 bases at J, with 20 bases between the two ends. Germline lookup yields CDR1 ENHRY and CDR2 SYGVKD. CDR3 length: 14 residues. CDR3 residues: CALSPGRALYGYTF. The CDR3 DNA is TGTGCCCTCTCTCCGGGCAGAGCCCTCTATGGCTACACCTTC.

This chain uses TRBV7-8 with TRBJ2-7; 10 positions match TRBD2. CDR1 and CDR2 (germline): SGHVS, FQNEAQ. V gave up 5 bases and J gave up 6 bases; unmatched junction bases: 10. The CDR3 has 15 residues. CDR3 loop: CASSLGAGGPSEQYF. Here the CDR3 DNA reads TGTGCCAGCAGCCTCGGAGCGGGGGGGCCGTCCGAGCAGTACTTC.

This chain uses TRBV28 with TRBJ1-2; D is possibly TRBD1 (6 bases). Germline CDR1 is MDHEN and CDR2 is SYDVKM. The CDR3 length is 13 residues. V was shortened by 6 bases and J by 8 bases, with 16 bases between the two germline ends. The CDR3 coding sequence is TGTGCCAGCAGCCGACCCCAGGGGATAGGCTACACCTTC. It yields the protein CASSRPQGIGYTF.

This clonotype occurred a few times. The rearrangement links TRBV19 to TRBJ1-5; D might be TRBD1 (5 bases). This CDR3 contains 11 residues. From germline, CDR1 is LNHDA and CDR2 SQIVND (reference sequence). Trimming took 1 base from V and 12 from J, leaving 7 bases between them. The CDR3 nucleotides are TGTGCCAGTAGTATAGCGGGACTCCAGCATTTT. It encodes CASSIAGLQHF.